This T cell receptor beta chain was profiled in a study of T cells in pancreatic ductal adenocarcinoma. As to this clone: Its cognate antigen is unknown.

General study points: This surgical cohort overrepresents the minority presenting with early-stage disease. Mean clonality was roughly 0.1 in tumors and 0.065 to 0.075 in blood, not significantly different. Blood had more productive templates and around 8.5-fold more unique clonotypes than tumor.

No neoadjuvant therapy was given to the selected pancreatic ductal adenocarcinoma patients before their surgery. V lost 6 bases to trimming and J lost 6 bases; unmatched junction nucleotides: 6. The CDR3 is 14 amino acids. Per germline, CDR1 WNHNN and CDR2 SYGVQD (reference sequence). Profiled with immunoSEQ multiplex PCR; TCRdb holds only in-frame clones, not every one. The sample has around 15,000 clones; around 91% are singletons. V usage is TRBV10-1 and J usage is TRBJ1-5, with 9 bases aligning to TRBD1. Input material: PBMCs. The sequence came from a human donor with pancreatic ductal adenocarcinoma. The CDR3 loop is CASRRDREGQPQHF. The CDR3 nucleotides are TGCGCCAGCAGAAGGGACAGGGAGGGTCAGCCCCAGCATTTT.